This TCR beta chain originates from a study of cytomegalovirus exposure and HLA in healthy donors. Points from the study as a whole: With high specificity and sensitivity, the classifier reportedly diagnosed cytomegalovirus status. In most subjects, TCR beta sequences reportedly gave accurate predictions of HLA-A and HLA-B alleles. A later analysis linked a missense variant in DCLRE1C to the trimming of TCR beta V and J genes.

Germline trimming cut 0 bases from V and 3 bases from J; bases unmatched to any gene: 7. The CDR3 totals 18 residues. Germline V gives CDR1 LGHNA, CDR2 YSLEER. In regard to this clone: Its antigen remains unknown.

With 60 Vbeta and 13 Jbeta primers, the PCR was carried out. Sequencing used immunoSEQ multiplex PCR; TCRdb keeps in-frame clones, though not all of them. This sample's table has 55,000 to 75,000 clones. This rearrangement joins TRBV4-3 to TRBJ1-6, with 8 bases that match TRBD1. Sequenced material: PBMCs. The TCR sequence derives from a male donor in good health and CMV-seronegative. The CDR3 DNA reads as TGCGCCAGCAGCCAAGATGGGACAGGCGGAGGCTATAATTCACCCCTCCACTTT. Protein: CASSQDGTGGGYNSPLHF.